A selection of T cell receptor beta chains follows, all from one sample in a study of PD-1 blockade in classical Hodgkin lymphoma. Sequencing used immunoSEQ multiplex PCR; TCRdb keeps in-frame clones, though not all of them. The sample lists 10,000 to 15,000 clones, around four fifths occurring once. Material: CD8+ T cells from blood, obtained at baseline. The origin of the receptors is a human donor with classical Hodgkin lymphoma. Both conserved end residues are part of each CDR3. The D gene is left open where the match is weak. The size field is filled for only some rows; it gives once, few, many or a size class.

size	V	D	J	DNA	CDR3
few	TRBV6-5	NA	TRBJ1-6	TGTGCCAGCAGTTACTCGCAGGGTAGGAATTCACCCCTCCACTTT	CASSYSQGRNSPLHF
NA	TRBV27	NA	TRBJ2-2	TGTGCCAGCAGTTTAGTAGGGTCCGGCGGGGAGCTGTTTTTT	CASSLVGSGGELFF
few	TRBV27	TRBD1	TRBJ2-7	TGTGCCAGCAGTTTTAGGGACAGGGTCCACGAGCAGTACTTC	CASSFRDRVHEQYF
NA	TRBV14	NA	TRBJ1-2	TGTGCCAGCAGCCAAGAATTCAGCCCCTATGGCTACACCTTC	CASSQEFSPYGYTF
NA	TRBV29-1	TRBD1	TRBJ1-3	TGCAGCGTGGGGACAGGGACCATATATTTT	CSVGTGTIYF
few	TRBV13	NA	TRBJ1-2	TGTGCCAGCAGCTTAGAACTACCGGTGGGAGGCTACACCTTC	CASSLELPVGGYTF
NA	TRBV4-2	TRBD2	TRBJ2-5	TGTGCCAGCAGCCAAGATCCGGGCGGGGGGACCCAAGAGACCCAGTACTTC	CASSQDPGGGTQETQYF
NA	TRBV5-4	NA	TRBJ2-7	TGTGCCAGCAGCTCGGGGTTAACCTACGAGCAGTACTTC	CASSSGLTYEQYF
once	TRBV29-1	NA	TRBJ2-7	TGCAGCGTTGAAGCCCAGGGATTCTACGAGCAGTACTTC	CSVEAQGFYEQYF
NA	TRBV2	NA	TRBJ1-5	TGTGCCAGCAATCTGCGTAATCAGCCCCAGCATTTT	CASNLRNQPQHF
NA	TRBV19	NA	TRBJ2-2	TGTGCCAGTAGTATATCGCCAGTTAACACCGGGGAGCTGTTTTTT	CASSISPVNTGELFF
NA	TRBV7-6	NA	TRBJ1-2	TGTGCCAGCAGCCCCGACTCAGGAGGAAACTATGGCTACACCTTC	CASSPDSGGNYGYTF
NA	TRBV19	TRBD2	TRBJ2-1	TGTGCCAGTAGTATTGCAGCGGGGGGGTACAATGAGCAGTTCTTC	CASSIAAGGYNEQFF
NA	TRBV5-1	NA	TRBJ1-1	TGCGCCAGCAGCCTGGAGGCAGGCCCGAGGGACACTGAAGCTTTCTTT	CASSLEAGPRDTEAFF
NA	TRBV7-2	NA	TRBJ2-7	TGTGCCAGCAGCTTTCGGGACTCCTCCTACGAGCAGTACTTC	CASSFRDSSYEQYF
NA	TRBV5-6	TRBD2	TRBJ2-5	TGTGCCAGCAGCTACATAGCGGGCCAAGAGACCCAGTACTTC	CASSYIAGQETQYF
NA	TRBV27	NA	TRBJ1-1	TGTGCCAGCAGCCAATGGGGGGGGACCGAAGCTTTCTTT	CASSQWGGTEAFF
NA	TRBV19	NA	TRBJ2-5	TGTGCCAGTAGTATGTTTGGGGGTAGGAGGGAGACCCAGTACTTC	CASSMFGGRRETQYF
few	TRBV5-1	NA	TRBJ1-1	TGCGCCAGCAGCTTGGGGGGGAACACTGAAGCTTTCTTT	CASSLGGNTEAFF
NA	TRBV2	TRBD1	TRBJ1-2	TGTGCCAGCAGTGACTCACAGGGGCCTCTCGGCTACACCTTC	CASSDSQGPLGYTF
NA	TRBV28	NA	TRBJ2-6	TGTGCCAGCAGTTTTACACCGGTTCTGGGGGCCAACGTCCTGACTTTC	CASSFTPVLGANVLTF
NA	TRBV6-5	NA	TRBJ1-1	TGTGCCAGCAGCTGGGACGGAGAGATGAACACTGAAGCTTTCTTT	CASSWDGEMNTEAFF
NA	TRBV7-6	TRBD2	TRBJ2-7	TGTGCCAGCAGCTTTACACTAGCGGGGGGGGAGCAGTACTTC	CASSFTLAGGEQYF
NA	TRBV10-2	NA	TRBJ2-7	TGCGCCAGCAGTGCCGCCGTCCTAGAGTCCTACGAGCAGTACTTC	CASSAAVLESYEQYF
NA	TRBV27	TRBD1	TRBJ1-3	TGTGCCAGCAGTCGGGACAGGGGTCTTGGAAACACCATATATTTT	CASSRDRGLGNTIYF
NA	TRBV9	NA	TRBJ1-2	TGTGCCAGCAGTCCCACCCCGGGGGTAAGCACCTTC	CASSPTPGVSTF
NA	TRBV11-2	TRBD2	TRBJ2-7	TGTGCCAGCAGCTTAGGAGCGGGGGGCAACGAGCAGTACTTC	CASSLGAGGNEQYF